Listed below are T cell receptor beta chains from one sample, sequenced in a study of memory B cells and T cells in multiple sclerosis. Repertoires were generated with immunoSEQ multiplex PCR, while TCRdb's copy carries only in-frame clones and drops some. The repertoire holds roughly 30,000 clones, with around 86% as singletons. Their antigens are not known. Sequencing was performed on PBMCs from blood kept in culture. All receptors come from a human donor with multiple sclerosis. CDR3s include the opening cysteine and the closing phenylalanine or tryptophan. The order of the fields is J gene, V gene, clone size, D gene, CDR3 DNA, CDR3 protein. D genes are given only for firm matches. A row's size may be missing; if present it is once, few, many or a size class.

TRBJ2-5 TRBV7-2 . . TGTGCCAGCAGCTTAACTGCAGCGGTTCTAGGGACCCAGTACTTC CASSLTAAVLGTQYF
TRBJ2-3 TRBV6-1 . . TGTGCCAGCAGTGAAGACAGGCAAGGGGGCACAGATACGCAGTATTTT CASSEDRQGGTDTQYF
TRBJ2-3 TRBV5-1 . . TGCGCCAGCAGCTTCTACGTTGCTAGCACAGATACGCAGTATTTT CASSFYVASTDTQYF
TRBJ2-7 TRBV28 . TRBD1 TGTGCCAGCAGGTTGGACAGGGGGCGATACGAGCAGTACTTC CASRLDRGRYEQYF
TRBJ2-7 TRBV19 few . TGTGCCAGTACCCCTATCGGGAATCCCTACGAGCAGTACTTC CASTPIGNPYEQYF
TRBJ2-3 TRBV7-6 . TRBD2 TGTGCCAGCAGCTTAGTCCCTAGCGGGGGGTCTAATACGCAGTATTTT CASSLVPSGGSNTQYF
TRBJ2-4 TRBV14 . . TGTGCCAGCAGCCACCCTCGGGGTAGCGGTACGGTAGCCAAAAACATTCAGTACTTC CASSHPRGSGTVAKNIQYF
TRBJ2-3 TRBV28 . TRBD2 TGTGCCAGCAAGTCGGGACTAGCGGGAGGGAGGAGCACAGATACGCAGTATTTT CASKSGLAGGRSTDTQYF
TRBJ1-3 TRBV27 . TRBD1 TGTGCCAGCAGCACAGACAGGGGGAACACCATATATTTT CASSTDRGNTIYF
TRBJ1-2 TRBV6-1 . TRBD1 TGTGCCAGCAGTAACCCGGGACAGTTCTATGGCTACACCTTC CASSNPGQFYGYTF
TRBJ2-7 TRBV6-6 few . TGTGCCAGCAGCTCACTAGCCTACGAGCAGTACTTC CASSSLAYEQYF
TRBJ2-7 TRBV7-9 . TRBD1 TGTGCCAGCAGCCAAGGCAGGGGGACGTCGGCTTACGAGCAGTACTTC CASSQGRGTSAYEQYF
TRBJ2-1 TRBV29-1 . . TGCAGCGTGGGGGGTCTCCCGAAATTATACAATGAGCAGTTCTTC CSVGGLPKLYNEQFF
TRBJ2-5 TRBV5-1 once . TGCGCCAGCAGCGCACAAGAGACCCAGTACTTC CASSAQETQYF
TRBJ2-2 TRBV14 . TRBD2 TGTGCCAGCAGCGTAGAGCGGGAGTTTGACGGGGAGCTGTTTTTT CASSVEREFDGELFF
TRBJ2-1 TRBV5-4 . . TGTGCCAGCAGCTTGAACCCGGGTGAGCAGTTCTTC CASSLNPGEQFF
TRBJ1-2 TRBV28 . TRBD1 TGTGCCAGCAGTTTAGTCAGGGGGCGCGGTGGCTACACCTTC CASSLVRGRGGYTF
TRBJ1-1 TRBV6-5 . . TGTGCCAGCAGAAGGACCGCGAACACTGAAGCTTTCTTT CASRRTANTEAFF
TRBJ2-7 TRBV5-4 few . TGTGCCAGCAGCTCGATTGGGGGACCTCCTTACGAGCAGTACTTC CASSSIGGPPYEQYF
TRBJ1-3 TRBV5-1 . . TGCGCCAGCAGCTCAGAGACAGGAAGCTCTGGAAACACCATATATTTT CASSSETGSSGNTIYF
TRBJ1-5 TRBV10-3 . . TGTGCCATCAGTGAAAACGGGAGCAATCAGCCCCAGCATTTT CAISENGSNQPQHF
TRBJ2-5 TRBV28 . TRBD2 TGTGCCAGCAGTTTTATCACGGGGGGAGGTCAAGAGACCCAGTACTTC CASSFITGGGQETQYF
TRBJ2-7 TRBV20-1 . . TGCAGTGCTAGTTCCGGGAACGAGCAGTACTTC CSASSGNEQYF
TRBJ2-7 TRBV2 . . TGTGCCAGCAGCGTATCGCGGGGCTACGAGCAGTACTTC CASSVSRGYEQYF
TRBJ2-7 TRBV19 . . TGTGCCAGTAGTATAGATGGCAGGGGAAGCGAGCAGTACTTC CASSIDGRGSEQYF
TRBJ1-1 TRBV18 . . TGTGCCAGCTCACCGTACCAGGGAAGGAACACTGAAGCTTTCTTT CASSPYQGRNTEAFF
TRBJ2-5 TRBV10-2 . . TGCGCCACGACTAACCAAGAGACCCAGTACTTC CATTNQETQYF
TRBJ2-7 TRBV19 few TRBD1 TGTGCCAGCTCAGACCCGGGACAGGGCTCCTACGAGCAGTACTTC CASSDPGQGSYEQYF
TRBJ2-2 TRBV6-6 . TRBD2 TGTGCCAGCAGAGCCGGGACTAGCGGGGGGAAGCTGTTTTTT CASRAGTSGGKLFF
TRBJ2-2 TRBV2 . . TGTGCCAGCAGTGTCGTTGGGGGGGAGCTGTTTTTT CASSVVGGELFF
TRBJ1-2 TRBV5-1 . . TGCGCCAGCAGCTTAGGATCCGACAGGAGGTCGAGCTATGGCTACACCTTC CASSLGSDRRSSYGYTF
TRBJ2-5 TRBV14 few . TGTGCCAGCAGCCAGGTTGAGACCCAGTACTTC CASSQVETQYF
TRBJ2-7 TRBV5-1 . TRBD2 TGCGCCAGCAGCATTCTAGCGGGGGGCCACTACGAGCAGTACTTC CASSILAGGHYEQYF
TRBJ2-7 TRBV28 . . TGTGCCAGCAACCAAGGGGCCTACGAGCAGTACTTC CASNQGAYEQYF
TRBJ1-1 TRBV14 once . TGTGCCAGCAGCCTCGGGGGGAATCGGAACACTGAAGCTTTCTTT CASSLGGNRNTEAFF
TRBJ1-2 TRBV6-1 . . TGTGCCAGCAGTGAAGCGACGGTTAACTATGGCTACACCTTC CASSEATVNYGYTF
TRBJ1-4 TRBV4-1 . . TGCGCCAGCAGCCAAGCGACCAGTTTCGGGGAAAAACTGTTTTTT CASSQATSFGEKLFF
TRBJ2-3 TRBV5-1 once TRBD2 TGCGCCAGCAGCGACGGACTAGCGGGGCCCACAGATACGCAGTATTTT CASSDGLAGPTDTQYF
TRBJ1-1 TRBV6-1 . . TGTGCCAGCAGCGGACAGTTGAACACTGAAGCTTTCTTT CASSGQLNTEAFF
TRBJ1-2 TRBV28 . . TGTGCCAGCAGTTCGATTAGGGGCTATGGCTACACCTTC CASSSIRGYGYTF